This T cell receptor (beta chain) came from a study of blood T cell repertoires in COVID-19. Per the study methods: Quantification of nucleated cells was approximated via reference gene primer amplification. Measured with immunoSEQ multiplex PCR; TCRdb has only the in-frame clones, and not every one. D and trimming come from the DNA, and the V and J calls and clone size come from that table. In the table there are 150,000 or so clones, roughly nine tenths of which are singletons. V gave up 6 bases and J gave up 8 bases, with 11 bases separating them. The CDR3 covers 12 residues. Germline-derived CDR1 and CDR2 are SNHLY and FYNNEI.

The sample consisted of peripheral blood. The origin of this receptor is a man aged 50-59 years with acute or convalescent COVID-19. The gene calls are TRBV2 and TRBJ2-4; a possible D gene is TRBD1 (5 bases). CDR3 loop: CASSRPRDIQYF. CDR3 nucleotide sequence: TGTGCCAGCAGCAGGCCCAGGGACATTCAGTACTTC.